This T cell receptor (delta chain) stems from a study of gamma-delta chains in newborns, infants, children. Turning to the study itself: Polyclonal expansion of innate γδ T cells after birth follows microbial exposure.

The CDR3 loop spans 23 amino acids. The J segment lost 0 bases and the V segment lost 2 bases, leaving 24 bases of the junction unmatched. Germline CDR1 reads TSWWSYY; CDR2 reads QGS. TCRdb re-called the reads using CATT. This table has 5,000 or so delta-chain clones, around 3% appearing once. The sequence was collected from a child who was a newborn, infant or young child, either healthy, febrile or measles-vaccinated (not recorded which). This chain uses TRDV1 with TRDJ2; TRDD3 matches 7 bases. Sequenced input: blood. Here the CDR3 reads CALGETQLPLGGGRRPLTAQLFF. CDR3 DNA: TGTGCTCTTGGGGAAACCCAACTTCCCCTTGGTGGGGGAAGGCGCCCTTTGACAGCACAACTCTTCTTT.